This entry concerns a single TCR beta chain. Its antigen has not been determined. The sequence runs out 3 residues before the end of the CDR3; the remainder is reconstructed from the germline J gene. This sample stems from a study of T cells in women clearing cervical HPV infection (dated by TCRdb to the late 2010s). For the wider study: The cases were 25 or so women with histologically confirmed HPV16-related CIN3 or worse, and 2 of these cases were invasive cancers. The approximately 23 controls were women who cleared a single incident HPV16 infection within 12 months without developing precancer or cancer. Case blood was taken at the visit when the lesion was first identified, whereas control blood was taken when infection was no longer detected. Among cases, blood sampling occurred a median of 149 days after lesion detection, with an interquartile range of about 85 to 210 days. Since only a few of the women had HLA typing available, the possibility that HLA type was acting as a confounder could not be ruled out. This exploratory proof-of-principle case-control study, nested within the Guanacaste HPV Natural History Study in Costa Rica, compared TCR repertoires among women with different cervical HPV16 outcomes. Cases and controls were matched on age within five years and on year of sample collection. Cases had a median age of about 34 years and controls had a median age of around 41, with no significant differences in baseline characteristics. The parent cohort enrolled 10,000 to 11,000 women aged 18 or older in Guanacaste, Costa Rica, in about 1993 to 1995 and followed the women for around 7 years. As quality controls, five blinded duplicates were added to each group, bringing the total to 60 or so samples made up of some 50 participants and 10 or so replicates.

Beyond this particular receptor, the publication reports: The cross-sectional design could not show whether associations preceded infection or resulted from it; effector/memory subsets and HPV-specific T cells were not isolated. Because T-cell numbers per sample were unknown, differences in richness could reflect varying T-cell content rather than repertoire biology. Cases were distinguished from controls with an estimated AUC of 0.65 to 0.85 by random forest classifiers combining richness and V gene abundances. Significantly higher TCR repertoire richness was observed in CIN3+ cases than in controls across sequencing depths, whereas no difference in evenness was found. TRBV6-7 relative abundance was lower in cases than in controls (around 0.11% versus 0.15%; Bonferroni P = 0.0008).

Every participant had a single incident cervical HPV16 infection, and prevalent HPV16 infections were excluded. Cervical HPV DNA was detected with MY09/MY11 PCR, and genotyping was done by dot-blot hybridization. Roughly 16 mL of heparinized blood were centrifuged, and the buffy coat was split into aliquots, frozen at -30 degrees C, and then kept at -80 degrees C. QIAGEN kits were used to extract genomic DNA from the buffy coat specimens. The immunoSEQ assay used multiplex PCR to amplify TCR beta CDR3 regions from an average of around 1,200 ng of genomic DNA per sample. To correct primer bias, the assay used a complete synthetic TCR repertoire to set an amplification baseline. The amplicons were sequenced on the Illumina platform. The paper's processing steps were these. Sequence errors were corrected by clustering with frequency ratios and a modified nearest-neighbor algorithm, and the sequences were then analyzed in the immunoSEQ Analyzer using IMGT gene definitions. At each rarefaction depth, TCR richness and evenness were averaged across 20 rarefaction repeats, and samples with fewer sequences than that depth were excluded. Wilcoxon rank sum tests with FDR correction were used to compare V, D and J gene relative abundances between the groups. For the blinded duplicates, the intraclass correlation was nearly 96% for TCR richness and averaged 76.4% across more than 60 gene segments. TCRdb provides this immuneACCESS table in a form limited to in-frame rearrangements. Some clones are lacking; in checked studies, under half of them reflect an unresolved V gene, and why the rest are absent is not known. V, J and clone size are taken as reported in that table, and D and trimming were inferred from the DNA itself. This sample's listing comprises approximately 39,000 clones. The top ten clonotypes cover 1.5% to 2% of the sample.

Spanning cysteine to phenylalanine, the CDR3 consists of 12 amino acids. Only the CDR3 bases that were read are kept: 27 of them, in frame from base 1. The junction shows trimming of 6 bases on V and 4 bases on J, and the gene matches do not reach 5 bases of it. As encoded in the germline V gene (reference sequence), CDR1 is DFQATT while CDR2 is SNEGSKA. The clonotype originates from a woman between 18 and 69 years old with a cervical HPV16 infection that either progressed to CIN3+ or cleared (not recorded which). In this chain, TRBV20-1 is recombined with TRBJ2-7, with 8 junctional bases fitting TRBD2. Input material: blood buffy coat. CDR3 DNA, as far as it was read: TGCAGTGCCCCCGGGGGGGGGTACGAG. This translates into CSAPGGGYE. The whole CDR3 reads CSAPGGGYEQYF.